This T cell receptor (beta chain) was documented in a study of vaccination effects on CD4 cells after COVID-19. The wider study: ViraFEST assay sequencing came after antigen-specific CD4+ T cells were expanded with viral peptide pools. Post-vaccine specimens arrived a median 72 days past the second dose.

Overall study findings and caveats: From healthy vaccinees, only 1 of 255 vaccine-induced clones also reacted to common cold coronaviruses.

Investigators separated out CD4+ T cells once less than 11 days of culture had passed. The cohort was immunized with two doses of either the BNT162b2 or mRNA-1273 vaccine. The authors replaced half the medium with IL-2 medium on days 3 and 7. There are a few counts of this clone. No antigen is known for it. Clones were sequenced by immunoSEQ multiplex PCR, and TCRdb holds only the in-frame ones, with some missing. The table shows 60,000 to 80,000 clones, with about 74% occurring only once. The specimen was CD4+ T cells from PBMCs cultured without peptide, collected after COVID-19 vaccination. The receptor comes from a human donor who received a COVID-19 vaccine.

CDR3 region: CASSQGGGETQYF. CDR3 nucleotide sequence: TGCGCCAGCAGCCAAGGGGGGGGAGAGACCCAGTACTTC. V usage is TRBV5-1 and J usage is TRBJ2-5; D perhaps matches TRBD2 (7 bases). The CDR3 extends over 13 amino acids. The V and J ends lost 4 bases and 4 bases respectively, with 11 bases between them. Germline CDR1 and CDR2: SGHRS and YFSETQ.